This T cell receptor beta chain stems from a study of T cell changes during pregnancy in multiple sclerosis. Here immunoSEQ multiplex PCR was the method, and the copy in TCRdb shows in-frame clones only, minus some. The repertoire consists of roughly 100,000 clones, with around 92% occurring once and the leading ten covering more than 1.5%. Trimming took 5 bases from V and 1 from J, leaving 6 bases between them. The CDR3 runs to 11 residues. The germline V gene has CDR1 DFQATT and CDR2 SNEGSKA (reference sequence). V gene TRBV20-1 combines with J gene TRBJ2-7; D is unresolved. This receptor was obtained from a female donor in good health, enrolled as a control in a pregnancy study. The starting material was peripheral blood, obtained after pregnancy. The CDR3 DNA follows: TGCAGTGCTGGCTCTTCCTACGAGCAGTACTTC. Translated, it gives CSAGSSYEQYF.